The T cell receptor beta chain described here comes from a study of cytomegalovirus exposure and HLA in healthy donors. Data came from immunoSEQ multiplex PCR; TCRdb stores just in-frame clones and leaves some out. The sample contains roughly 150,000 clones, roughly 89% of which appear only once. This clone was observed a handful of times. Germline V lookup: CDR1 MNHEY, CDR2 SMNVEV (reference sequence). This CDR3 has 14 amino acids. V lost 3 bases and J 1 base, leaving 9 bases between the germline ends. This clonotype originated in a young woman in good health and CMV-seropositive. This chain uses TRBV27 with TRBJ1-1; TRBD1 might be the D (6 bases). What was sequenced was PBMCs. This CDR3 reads CASSLEGGNTEAFF. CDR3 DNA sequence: TGTGCCAGCAGTTTGGAAGGGGGGAACACTGAAGCTTTCTTT.